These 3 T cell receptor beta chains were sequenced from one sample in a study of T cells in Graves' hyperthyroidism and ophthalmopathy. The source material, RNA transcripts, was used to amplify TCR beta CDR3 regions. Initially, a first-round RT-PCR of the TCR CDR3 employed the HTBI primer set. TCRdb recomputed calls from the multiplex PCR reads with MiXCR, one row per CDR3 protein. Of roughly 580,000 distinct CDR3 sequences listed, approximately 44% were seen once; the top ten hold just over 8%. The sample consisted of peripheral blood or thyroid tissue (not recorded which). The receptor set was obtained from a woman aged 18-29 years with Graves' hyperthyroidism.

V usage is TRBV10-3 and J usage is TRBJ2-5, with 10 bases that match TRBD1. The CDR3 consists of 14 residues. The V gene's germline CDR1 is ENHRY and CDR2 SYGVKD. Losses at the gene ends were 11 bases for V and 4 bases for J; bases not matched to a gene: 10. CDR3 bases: TGTGCCTCACGGGACAGGGGAGGTCGAGAGACCCAGTACTTC. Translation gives CASRDRGGRETQYF.

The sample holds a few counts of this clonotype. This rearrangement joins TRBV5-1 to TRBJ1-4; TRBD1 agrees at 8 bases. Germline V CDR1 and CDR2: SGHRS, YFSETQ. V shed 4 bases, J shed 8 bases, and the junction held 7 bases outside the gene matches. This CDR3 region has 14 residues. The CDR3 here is CASSAGQEFEKLFF. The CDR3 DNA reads TGCGCCAGCAGCGCGGGACAGGAATTCGAAAAACTGTTTTTT.

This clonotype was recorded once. CDR3 coding DNA: TGTGCCAGCAGTGAAGGGTTATCCCTTGGGGCTTTCTTT. Its protein is CASSEGLSLGAFF. V is TRBV2 and J is TRBJ1-1; no definite D call. V dropped 1 base and J dropped 11 bases, with 14 bases sitting between them. Germline-derived CDR1 and CDR2 are SNHLY and FYNNEI. The CDR3 is made up of 13 amino acids. The variable domain in full, with the rest retrieved from reference TRBV2 and TRBJ1-1, is EPEVTQTPSHQVTQMGQEVILRCVPISNHLYFYWYRQILGQKVEFLVSFYNNEISEKSEIFDDQFSVERPDGSNFTLKIRSTKLEDSAMYFCASSEGLSLGAFFGQGTRLTVV.